One and the same sample provided the 14 T cell receptor beta chains below, sequenced in a study of T cell responses to AZD1222 COVID-19 vaccine. The assay was immunoSEQ multiplex PCR, and TCRdb's table has in-frame clones only and misses some. The sample lists roughly 150,000 clones; 84% were seen once. Sequences were derived from peripheral blood, sampled on day 0 of AZD1222 vaccination. Source of these receptors: an adult in good health.

J is TRBJ1-3 and V is TRBV7-6; no clear D gene. With 4 bases removed from V and 0 bases from J, the gap between germline ends came to 10 bases. The CDR3 extends over 15 amino acids. Germline CDR1 is SGHVS and CDR2 is FNYEAQ. In DNA, the CDR3 is TGTGCCAGCAGCTCATTCGAGAGCTCTGGAAACACCATATATTTT. Protein product: CASSSFESSGNTIYF.

This chain uses TRBV10-2 with TRBJ1-1; D uncertain. Trimming took off 6 bases at V and 1 base at J, with 9 bases between the two ends. Germline V gene sequence: CDR1 WSHSY, CDR2 SAAADI. The length of the CDR3 is 13 residues. CDR3 nucleotides: TGCGCCAGCAGCCATCAGTCGAACACTGAAGCTTTCTTT. This encodes CASSHQSNTEAFF.

The J gene is TRBJ2-4, the V gene TRBV27, with D maybe TRBD1 (5 bases). From germline, CDR1 is MNHEY and CDR2 SMNVEV (reference sequence). V was shortened by 5 bases and J by 1 base, with 18 bases between the two germline ends. The CDR3 is 17 amino acids. The CDR3 protein is CASSVKGNPNAKNIQYF. CDR3 DNA sequence: TGTGCCAGCAGTGTAAAGGGGAATCCCAACGCCAAAAACATTCAGTACTTC.

The V call is TRBV7-8, the J call TRBJ1-5; TRBD1 matches 8 bases. This CDR3 has 15 amino acids. The J segment lost 6 bases and the V segment lost 2 bases, leaving 6 bases of the junction unmatched. The germline CDR1 and CDR2 sequences are SGHVS and FQNEAQ. The CDR3 loop reads CASSLTGTGGQPQHF. The CDR3 DNA sequence: TGTGCCAGCAGCTTAACAGGGACAGGTGGTCAGCCCCAGCATTTT.

The chain recombines TRBV14 with TRBJ1-1; D uncertain. Germline assignment: CDR1 SGHDN and CDR2 FVKESK. Trimming removed 1 base from V and 5 bases from J, with 8 bases in between. The CDR3 contains 13 residues. The CDR3 DNA is TGTGCCAGCAGCCAAGGGGATAGAACTGAAGCTTTCTTT. Translated: CASSQGDRTEAFF.

The DNA of the CDR3 is TGCGCCAGCAGCCAAGAGGGACAGAGAGATCAGCCCCAGCATTTT. Translating gives CASSQEGQRDQPQHF. The chain employs TRBV4-1 and TRBJ1-5; 7 nucleotides agree with TRBD1. This CDR3 comprises 15 residues. The germline CDR1 and CDR2 sequences are MGHRA and YSYEKL. V lost 0 bases, J lost 5 bases, and 4 bases stayed unmatched.

The V call is TRBV28, the J call TRBJ1-2, with TRBD1 matching over 10 bases. With V trimmed by 6 bases and J by 4 bases, 8 bases remained unmatched. This CDR3 is built from 15 residues. The germline gives CDR1 MDHEN, CDR2 SYDVKM. The CDR3 here is CASRRDRGFLYGYTF. In DNA form, the CDR3 reads TGTGCCAGCAGGCGGGACAGGGGTTTCCTCTATGGCTACACCTTC.

This chain links TRBV2 with TRBJ1-6, with D unresolved. The length of the CDR3 is 14 residues. CDR1 is SNHLY, CDR2 FYNNEI, per germline. V lost 8 bases to trimming and J lost 7 bases, with 15 bases between them. The CDR3 region has the DNA TGTGCCAGCCTTACGGACGGCGCAAATTCACCCCTCCACTTT. Translation: CASLTDGANSPLHF.

This rearrangement joins TRBV10-2 to TRBJ1-1; D not resolved. The germline V and J ends were trimmed by 5 bases and 7 bases, with 11 bases remaining between them. The CDR3 totals 12 residues. Germline CDR1 reads WSHSY; CDR2 reads SAAADI. The CDR3 reads CASSIVGSEAFF. DNA of the CDR3: TGCGCCAGCAGTATTGTCGGGAGTGAAGCTTTCTTT.

The genes are TRBV5-1 and TRBJ1-2, with TRBD1 matching 7 bases. Germline CDR1 reads SGHRS; CDR2 reads YFSETQ. Trimming at V came to 2 bases and at J to 6 bases, leaving 22 bases not matched to a gene. The CDR3 is 19 amino acids. The CDR3, as DNA: TGCGCCAGCAGCTTCTTATCCCCGCAGACAGGGTATCAGATAGATGGCTACACCTTC. This codes for CASSFLSPQTGYQIDGYTF.

V usage is TRBV5-1 and J usage is TRBJ2-7; 9 bases agree with TRBD1. V trimming: 3 bases; J trimming: 5 bases; junction bases outside the gene matches: 9. This CDR3 contains 15 residues. CDR1 SGHRS and CDR2 YFSETQ come from the germline V gene. CDR3 coding DNA: TGCGCCAGCAGCTGGGTACAGGGGGCCGGGAACGAGCAGTACTTC. Residues: CASSWVQGAGNEQYF.

This chain uses TRBV30 with TRBJ1-5; 7 bases are a match to TRBD1. The CDR3 spans 17 residues. After removal of 7 bases from V and 2 bases from J, the junction contained 17 bases not matched to a gene. Germline V gene lookup returns CDR1 GTSNPN and CDR2 SVGIG (reference sequence). The CDR3 DNA reads TGTGCCTCCGAGGACAGGTTCCCCATTTTGGGCAATCAGCCCCAGCATTTT. Amino acid sequence: CASEDRFPILGNQPQHF.

The chain carries TRBV5-6 and TRBJ1-2; 8 positions agree with TRBD1. Trimming took 4 bases from V and 8 from J; bases not matched to a gene: 13. The CDR3 sequence is 15 residues long. Germline values: CDR1 SGHDT, CDR2 YYEEEE. CDR3 sequence: CASSPIPTGARGYTF. CDR3 nucleotides: TGTGCCAGCAGCCCTATCCCGACAGGGGCAAGGGGCTACACCTTC.

This clone was seen more than once but under ten times. The V and J genes are TRBV29-1 and TRBJ1-3; D gene uncertain. The germline V gene encodes CDR1 SQVTM and CDR2 ANQGSEA. CDR3 size: 12 residues. Trimming took 6 bases from V and 4 from J, leaving 10 bases between them. The CDR3 reads CSVWGGGNTIYF. CDR3 nucleotides: TGCAGCGTCTGGGGTGGGGGAAACACCATATATTTT.